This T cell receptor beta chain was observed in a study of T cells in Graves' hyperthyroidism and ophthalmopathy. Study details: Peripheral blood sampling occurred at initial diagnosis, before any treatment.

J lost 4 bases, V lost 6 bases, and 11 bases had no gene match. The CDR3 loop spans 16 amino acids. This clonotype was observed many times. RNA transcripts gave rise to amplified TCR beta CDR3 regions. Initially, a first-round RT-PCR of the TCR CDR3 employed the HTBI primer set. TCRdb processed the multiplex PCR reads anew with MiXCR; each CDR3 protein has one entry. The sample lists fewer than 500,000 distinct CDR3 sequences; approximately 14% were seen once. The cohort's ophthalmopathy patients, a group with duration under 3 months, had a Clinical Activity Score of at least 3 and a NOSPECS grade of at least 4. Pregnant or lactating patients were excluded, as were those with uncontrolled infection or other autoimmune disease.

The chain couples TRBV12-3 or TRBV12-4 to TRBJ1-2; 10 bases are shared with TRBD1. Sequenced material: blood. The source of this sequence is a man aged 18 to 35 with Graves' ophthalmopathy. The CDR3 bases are TGTGCCAGCAGGGGTCGGGACAGGGGTTTTGGCTATGGCTACACCTTC. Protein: CASRGRDRGFGYGYTF.